This is a list of T cell receptor beta chains from one sample in a study of blood T cell repertoires in COVID-19. Sequenced by immunoSEQ multiplex PCR; TCRdb stores in-frame clones only, minus some. The data hold roughly 160,000 clones, with 80% to 85% observed a single time. Sequenced material: peripheral blood. These TCRs come from a man between 65 and 85 years old with active or convalescent COVID-19. The CDR3 runs from the conserved cysteine through the conserved F or W. A D gene is named only where the DNA matches it firmly. Size is omitted from some rows. Given values are once, few, many or a class for expanded clones.

TRBD1	once	TRBV24-1	TRBJ1-1	TGTGCCACCAGTGACCCTGCCAGGGGGGCTGCTTTCTTT	CATSDPARGAAFF
NA	NA	TRBV18	TRBJ1-2	TGTGCCAGCGCCCAAACCAGGGGACAACAATTCTATGGCTACACCTTC	CASAQTRGQQFYGYTF
TRBD2	NA	TRBV28	TRBJ2-3	TGTGCCAGCAAGGCGGGAGGGAATAGGGATACGCAGTATTTT	CASKAGGNRDTQYF
NA	few	TRBV7-6	TRBJ2-5	TGTGCCAGCAGCTTAGCGCGAGGAGAGACCCAGTACTTC	CASSLARGETQYF
TRBD1	NA	TRBV5-1	TRBJ1-3	TGCGCCAGCAGCTTGGGGCAGGGGGCTGGAAACACCATATATTTT	CASSLGQGAGNTIYF
TRBD2	NA	TRBV5-1	TRBJ2-5	TGCGCCAGCAGCCTCACCTTAGCGGGAGCTGAGAAGACCCAGTACTTC	CASSLTLAGAEKTQYF
NA	NA	TRBV27	TRBJ2-7	TGTGCCATACGCTTAGGGGCAAACGGGGGCTACGAGCAGTACTTC	CAIRLGANGGYEQYF
TRBD1	many	TRBV2	TRBJ2-3	TGTGCCAGCAGAATGGGACAGTCTTCTAGCACAGATACGCAGTATTTT	CASRMGQSSSTDTQYF
NA	NA	TRBV7-2	TRBJ1-1	TGTGCCAGCACCCTGCGGATGAACACTGAAGCTTTCTTT	CASTLRMNTEAFF
NA	NA	TRBV18	TRBJ2-7	TGTGCCAGCTCACCATATGCAGGGTACGAGCAGTACTTC	CASSPYAGYEQYF
NA	NA	TRBV7-8	TRBJ1-2	TGTGCCAGCAGCTTAGATTTCAGAAACTATGGCTACACCTTC	CASSLDFRNYGYTF
TRBD1	NA	TRBV7-2	TRBJ1-6	TGTGCCAGCAGCTCTCTCCCGGGACAGGGGAGTTCACCCCTCCACTTT	CASSSLPGQGSSPLHF
NA	NA	TRBV30	TRBJ2-7	TGTGCCTGGAGTGTTATTAGCGAGCAGTACTTC	CAWSVISEQYF
TRBD1	NA	TRBV4-3	TRBJ2-7	TGCGCCAGCAGCCAAACCTTCGACAGGGGGCAATCCTACGAGCAGTACTTC	CASSQTFDRGQSYEQYF
NA	NA	TRBV7-9	TRBJ2-7	TGTGCCAGCAGCCCCCAACAGGTCGCCTACGAGCAGTACTTC	CASSPQQVAYEQYF
NA	NA	TRBV18	TRBJ2-2	TGTGCCAGCTCACCAGAAAGCATAAACACCGGGGAGCTGTTTTTT	CASSPESINTGELFF
TRBD1	once	TRBV5-1	TRBJ1-4	TGCGCCAGCAGCTTGGGGGCAGGGGGTAGCGAAAAACTGTTTTTT	CASSLGAGGSEKLFF
TRBD1	NA	TRBV18	TRBJ2-7	TGTGCCAGCTCGGACAGGGGCGAGCAGTACTTC	CASSDRGEQYF
TRBD1	NA	TRBV7-9	TRBJ1-2	TGTGCCAGCAGCCTGGGACAGGACTATGGCTACACCTTC	CASSLGQDYGYTF
TRBD1	few	TRBV19	TRBJ1-4	TGTGCCAGCAGGGGGGCTGGGACGATGAGTGAAAAACTGTTTTTT	CASRGAGTMSEKLFF
TRBD1	NA	TRBV2	TRBJ2-1	TGTGCCAGTCTCCGGGACAGATACAATGAGCAGTTCTTC	CASLRDRYNEQFF
NA	NA	TRBV30	TRBJ1-6	TGTGCCTGGAATATAAGGCAGGTTTATTCACCCCTCCACTTT	CAWNIRQVYSPLHF
NA	NA	TRBV4-3	TRBJ2-2	TGCGCCAGCAGCCCTATGAACACCGGGGAGCTGTTTTTT	CASSPMNTGELFF
TRBD2	NA	TRBV29-1	TRBJ2-5	TGCAGCGCCTCGCGGAGCGGGGGGGCAGGGACCCAGTACTTC	CSASRSGGAGTQYF
TRBD1	NA	TRBV5-1	TRBJ1-2	TGCGCCAGCAGCTACCTGACAGGGAGTTATGGCTACACCTTC	CASSYLTGSYGYTF
NA	NA	TRBV9	TRBJ2-7	TGTGCCAGCAGCGTAGGCCCCTCTAGCGACAGCTCCTACGAGCAGTACTTC	CASSVGPSSDSSYEQYF
NA	NA	TRBV19	TRBJ2-5	TGTGCCAGTAGTATAGTAGCGGAGACCCAGTACTTC	CASSIVAETQYF
NA	NA	TRBV7-2	TRBJ1-6	TGTGCCAGCAGCTTAGGAGTTAGTACTAACTATAATTCACCCCTCCACTTT	CASSLGVSTNYNSPLHF
TRBD2	NA	TRBV9	TRBJ2-2	TGTGCCAGCAGCGCTCCTGCTAGCGGGGGCACCGGGGAGCTGTTTTTT	CASSAPASGGTGELFF
TRBD1	NA	TRBV27	TRBJ1-5	TGTGCCAGCAGACGGGGACAGGGCATTCGTATAAGCAATCAGCCCCAGCATTTT	CASRRGQGIRISNQPQHF
TRBD1	NA	TRBV7-8	TRBJ2-7	TGTGCCAGCAGTCCCTCACCACAGGGGGCTTCCTACGAGCAGTACTTC	CASSPSPQGASYEQYF
TRBD1	NA	TRBV29-1	TRBJ1-1	TGCAGCGTGGCGGACAGGGGTCGTTCGAACACTGAAGCTTTCTTT	CSVADRGRSNTEAFF
TRBD1	NA	TRBV18	TRBJ2-2	TGTGCCAGCTCACCGACAGGGTCGAGCACCGGGGAGCTGTTTTTT	CASSPTGSSTGELFF
TRBD2	NA	TRBV10-2	TRBJ2-1	TGCGCCAGCGGGGGTAGCGGGAAGAGCTCCTACAATGAGCAGTTCTTC	CASGGSGKSSYNEQFF
NA	few	TRBV27	TRBJ2-7	TGTGCCAGCAGTTTGGTCCAGGGAAGCTCCTACGAGCAGTACTTC	CASSLVQGSSYEQYF
TRBD2	NA	TRBV15	TRBJ2-3	TGTGCCACCAGCAGAGATGCCAGCGGGGGTCTAGGGGGCACAGATACGCAGTATTTT	CATSRDASGGLGGTDTQYF
NA	NA	TRBV12-3/TRBV12-4	TRBJ1-2	TGTGCCAGCAGGTTAGGAGGGAACTATGGCTACACCTTC	CASRLGGNYGYTF
TRBD1	NA	TRBV6-5	TRBJ2-7	TGTGCCAGCGCGGACAGGGCCCCCTACGAGCAGTACTTC	CASADRAPYEQYF
NA	NA	TRBV5-4	TRBJ1-1	TGTGCCAGCAGCCCGAGTTGGGGGGCTGAAGCTTTCTTT	CASSPSWGAEAFF
TRBD1	NA	TRBV4-3	TRBJ1-1	TGCGCCAGCAGCCAAATCAGACAGGGCTTGAACACTGAAGCTTTCTTT	CASSQIRQGLNTEAFF
NA	few	TRBV27	TRBJ1-2	TGTGCCAGCAGTTCCGGACAGTGGGACGGCTACACCTTC	CASSSGQWDGYTF
TRBD1	NA	TRBV6-5	TRBJ1-6	TGTGCCAGCAGGGACTGGACAGGAAACAATTCACCCCTCCACTTT	CASRDWTGNNSPLHF
NA	NA	TRBV4-1	TRBJ1-6	TGCGCCAGCAGCCAAGGACCGGGACACCGATATAATTCACCCCTCCACTTT	CASSQGPGHRYNSPLHF
TRBD1	NA	TRBV7-2	TRBJ2-2	TGTGCCAGCAGCTTACGGGTTTCCTGGGACAGGGACACCGGGGAGCTGTTTTTT	CASSLRVSWDRDTGELFF
NA	NA	TRBV5-6	TRBJ2-3	TGTGCCAGCAGCACAATCTGGGGGGGCATCGCAGATACGCAGTATTTT	CASSTIWGGIADTQYF
NA	NA	TRBV3-1/TRBV3-2	TRBJ1-6	TGTGCCAGCAGCCAAGGGGGGGATTATAATTCACCCCTCCACTTT	CASSQGGDYNSPLHF
TRBD1	once	TRBV5-6	TRBJ1-1	TGTGCCAGCAGCTTGGACAGGGGGCGCGAGGTGAACACTGAAGCTTTCTTT	CASSLDRGREVNTEAFF
TRBD1	NA	TRBV29-1	TRBJ2-4	TGCAGCGTTGCAGGGGGTAACATTCAGTACTTC	CSVAGGNIQYF
NA	NA	TRBV6-5	TRBJ1-2	TGTGCCAGCATAGTCGGGTTGGGTTCGGGCTATGGCTACACCTTC	CASIVGLGSGYGYTF
TRBD2	NA	TRBV6-2/TRBV6-3	TRBJ2-7	TGTGCCAGCAGTTACACCCTGGGGACTAGCGGGAGAACTATGTCCTACGAGCAGTACTTC	CASSYTLGTSGRTMSYEQYF
NA	NA	TRBV6-2/TRBV6-3	TRBJ2-7	TGTGCCAGCAGCCCCTCCGGGAGTGCTGATTCCTACGAGCAGTACTTC	CASSPSGSADSYEQYF
NA	few	TRBV11-2	TRBJ1-1	TGTGCCAGCAGCTCCAAGGAGGTCGCAGCGAACACTGAAGCTTTCTTT	CASSSKEVAANTEAFF
NA	NA	TRBV2	TRBJ1-1	TGTGCCAGCAGGCGACAGGCGGACACTGAAGCTTTCTTT	CASRRQADTEAFF